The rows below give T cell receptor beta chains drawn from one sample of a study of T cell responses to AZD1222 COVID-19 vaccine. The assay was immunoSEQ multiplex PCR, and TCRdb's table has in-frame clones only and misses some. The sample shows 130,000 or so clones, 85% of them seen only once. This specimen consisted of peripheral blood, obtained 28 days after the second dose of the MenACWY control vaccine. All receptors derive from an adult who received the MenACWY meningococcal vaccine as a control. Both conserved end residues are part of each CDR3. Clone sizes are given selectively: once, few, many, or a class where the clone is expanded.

cdr3_aa: CASSLMTAYGYTF
v_call: TRBV28
clone_size: .

cdr3_aa: CASSLEIRDTGEQYF
v_call: TRBV5-4
clone_size: .

cdr3_aa: CASRPGSESNEQFF
v_call: TRBV2
clone_size: .

cdr3_aa: CASTRIAGDYNEQFF
v_call: TRBV6-4
clone_size: .

cdr3_aa: CASSLSVGLAGDTQYF
v_call: TRBV7-9
clone_size: .

cdr3_aa: CASGQGRLSEKLFF
v_call: TRBV27
clone_size: .

cdr3_aa: CASSQVPSLGSNYGYTF
v_call: TRBV4-1
clone_size: .

cdr3_aa: CASSQDIRTGLRREPQHF
v_call: TRBV4-1
clone_size: .

cdr3_aa: CASSRGQTNEAFF
v_call: TRBV5-1
clone_size: .

cdr3_aa: CASSFGQPLHAAPLHF
v_call: TRBV3-1/TRBV3-2
clone_size: .

cdr3_aa: CSVVGDREGYGYTF
v_call: TRBV29-1
clone_size: .

cdr3_aa: CASGLLGARNTEAFF
v_call: TRBV12-5
clone_size: once

cdr3_aa: CASKWGGNTGELFF
v_call: TRBV6-5
clone_size: .

cdr3_aa: CASSFPRTSNFNSPLHF
v_call: TRBV7-8
clone_size: .

cdr3_aa: CATSDPGQGHGYTF
v_call: TRBV24-1
clone_size: once

cdr3_aa: CASSPNDRNTEAFF
v_call: TRBV18
clone_size: .

cdr3_aa: CASSRRADRSYEQYF
v_call: TRBV7-2
clone_size: .